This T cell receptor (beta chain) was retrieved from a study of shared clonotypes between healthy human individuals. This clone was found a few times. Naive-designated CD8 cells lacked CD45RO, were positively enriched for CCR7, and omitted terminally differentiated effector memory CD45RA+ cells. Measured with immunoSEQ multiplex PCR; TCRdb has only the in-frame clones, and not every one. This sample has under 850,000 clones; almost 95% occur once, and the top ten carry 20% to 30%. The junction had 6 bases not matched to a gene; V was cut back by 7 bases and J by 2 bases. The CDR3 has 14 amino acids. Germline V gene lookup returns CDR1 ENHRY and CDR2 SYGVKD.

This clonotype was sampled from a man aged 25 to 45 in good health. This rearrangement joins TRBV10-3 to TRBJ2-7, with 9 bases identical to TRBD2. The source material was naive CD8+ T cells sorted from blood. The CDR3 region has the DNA TGTGCCATCAATGGACTAGCGCCTACCTACGAGCAGTACTTC. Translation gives CAINGLAPTYEQYF.